These 20 T cell receptor beta chains share one sample of origin, sequenced in a study of blood T cell repertoires in COVID-19. Data came from immunoSEQ multiplex PCR; TCRdb stores just in-frame clones and leaves some out. The sample lists approximately 65,000 clones, 90% occurring once. The specimen sequenced was peripheral blood. These receptors came from a man aged 50 to 59 with COVID-19, enrolled during active disease.

This chain connects TRBV12-3 or TRBV12-4 to TRBJ2-2; D gene unclear. Trimming removed 6 bases at V and 5 bases at J, with 10 bases between. This CDR3 has 13 amino acids. CDR3 nucleotide sequence: TGTGCCAGCAGCCACGTCAGTACCGGGGAGCTGTTTTTT. This codes for CASSHVSTGELFF.

The chain recombines TRBV27 with TRBJ2-7; a weak D match, TRBD1 (6 bases). Trimming shortened V by 5 bases and J by 3 bases, and 14 bases separated the two germline ends. Germline V lookup: CDR1 MNHEY, CDR2 SMNVEV (reference sequence). CDR3 length equals 14 residues. CDR3: CASSRRDTSYEQYF. As DNA, the CDR3 is TGTGCCAGCAGTCGTAGGGACACCAGCTACGAGCAGTACTTC.

V gene TRBV27 combines with J gene TRBJ1-5, with D possibly being TRBD1 (5 bases). This CDR3 has 15 residues. Germline CDR1 is MNHEY and CDR2 is SMNVEV (reference sequence). Trimming removed 3 bases from V and 7 bases from J, with 16 bases in between. CDR3 nucleotides: TGTGCCAGCAGTTTTACTTACGCGGGGGGGCAGCCCCAGCATTTT. This codes for CASSFTYAGGQPQHF.

In regard to this clone: The junction and the germline gene differ at one end; a read error may be behind it. The chain combines TRBV7-7 with TRBJ1-2; D might be TRBD1 (5 bases). CDR1 SSHAT and CDR2 FNYEAQ come from the germline V gene (reference sequence). The CDR3 has 15 residues. The CDR3 sequence is CASSSDISTEYGYTF. In DNA, the CDR3 is TGTGCTAGCAGCTCGGATATCTCGACAGAGTATGGCTACACCTTC.

This chain uses TRBV28 with TRBJ1-6; D remains unclear. CDR3 length: 16 residues. The V gene's germline CDR1 is MDHEN and CDR2 SYDVKM. Trimming removed 7 bases at V and 0 bases at J, with 13 bases between. The DNA of the CDR3 is TGTGCCAGCAAAGAGGTCCGGGGCTCCTATAATTCACCCCTCCACTTT. This sequence encodes CASKEVRGSYNSPLHF.

The chain combines TRBV3-1 (or the pseudogene TRBV3-2) with TRBJ1-4, with a weak D call TRBD1 (6 bases). The CDR3 covers 13 residues. Trimming left V 4 bases short and J 5 bases short, with 8 bases between. Germline V gene lookup returns CDR1 LGHDT and CDR2 YNNKEL (reference sequence). In DNA form, the CDR3 reads TGTGCCAGCAGCCGCGGACAGAATGAAAAACTGTTTTTT. Amino acid sequence: CASSRGQNEKLFF.

CDR3 protein: CASSPKTSGVSTDTQYF. The CDR3, as DNA: TGTGCCAGCAGCCCCAAAACTAGCGGAGTTAGCACAGATACGCAGTATTTT. The V gene is TRBV7-3, the J gene TRBJ2-3, with TRBD2 matching 8 bases. The V gene end was trimmed by 5 bases and the J gene end by 0 bases; junction bases not matched to a gene: 10. Germline V gene sequence: CDR1 SGHTA, CDR2 FQGTGA. The CDR3 runs 17 residues.

The CDR3 reads CASRSGQGAYNEQFF. Here the CDR3 DNA reads TGTGCCAGCAGATCGGGACAGGGGGCCTACAATGAGCAGTTCTTC. The chain joins TRBV6-5 to TRBJ2-1; 11 nucleotides agree with TRBD1. The CDR3 is 15 amino acids. After removal of 6 bases from V and 2 bases from J, the junction contained 3 bases not matched to a gene. Germline V lookup: CDR1 MNHEY, CDR2 SVGAGI.

The rearrangement links TRBV3-1 (or the pseudogene TRBV3-2) to TRBJ2-5, with TRBD2 matching over 7 bases. Germline CDR1 is LGHDT and CDR2 is YNNKEL (reference sequence). This CDR3 comprises 15 residues. V dropped 0 bases and J dropped 1; count of bases not matched to a gene: 2. This CDR3 is CASSQESSGQETQYF. The DNA of the CDR3 is TGTGCCAGCAGCCAAGAGTCTAGCGGCCAAGAGACCCAGTACTTC.

The chain recombines TRBV11-2 with TRBJ2-2; D uncertain. This CDR3 has 16 amino acids. V was cut by 2 bases and J by 3 bases, with 13 bases left in between. Germline lookup yields CDR1 SGHAT and CDR2 FQNNGV. The CDR3 bases are TGTGCCAGCAGCTTATCCCCGTTTCGGGACACCGGGGAGCTGTTTTTT. Translated, it gives CASSLSPFRDTGELFF.

The chain recombines TRBV7-2 with TRBJ2-3; 7 nucleotides align to TRBD2. Per the germline V gene, CDR1 is SGHTA and CDR2 is FQGNSA. The CDR3 covers 14 residues. With V trimmed by 2 bases and J by 6 bases, 5 bases remained unmatched. As DNA, the CDR3 is TGTGCCAGCAGCTTAACGGGAGGATCCGATACGCAGTATTTT. Amino acid sequence: CASSLTGGSDTQYF. Together with reference TRBV7-2 and TRBJ2-3, the CDR3 gives the full variable domain: GAGVSQSPSNKVTEKGKDVELRCDPISGHTALYWYRQSLGQGLEFLIYFQGNSAPDKSGLPSDRFSAERTGGSVSTLTIQRTQQEDSAVYLCASSLTGGSDTQYFGPGTRLTVL.

The chain recombines TRBV6-5 with TRBJ1-3; D is ambiguous. Trimming cost V 0 bases and J 12 bases, with 21 bases left between them. The CDR3 has 16 residues. Germline lookup yields CDR1 MNHEY and CDR2 SVGAGI. This CDR3 is CASSYSLSSIGFGIYF. The DNA of the CDR3 is TGTGCCAGCAGTTACTCCTTGAGCAGCATCGGGTTCGGCATATATTTT.

The J gene is TRBJ2-3, the V gene TRBV5-1, with D tentatively TRBD2 (5 bases). This CDR3 has 14 residues. The germline V and J ends were trimmed by 5 bases and 0 bases, with 10 bases remaining between them. Germline V CDR1 and CDR2: SGHRS, YFSETQ. The CDR3 loop is CASRGSLSTDTQYF. The CDR3, as DNA: TGCGCCAGCAGAGGGAGTTTGAGCACAGATACGCAGTATTTT. Supplemented by reference TRBV5-1 and TRBJ2-3, the full variable domain reads KAGVTQTPRYLIKTRGQQVTLSCSPISGHRSVSWYQQTPGQGLQFLFEYFSETQRNKGNFPGRFSGRQFSNSRSEMNVSTLELGDSALYLCASRGSLSTDTQYFGPGTRLTVL.

V gene TRBV13 combines with J gene TRBJ1-1; D unclear. The CDR3 totals 12 residues. Germline V lookup: CDR1 PRHDT, CDR2 FYEKMQ (reference sequence). The V gene lost 5 bases and the J gene lost 1 base, with 5 bases spanning the gap. CDR3 protein: CASSVQNTEAFF. For the CDR3, the DNA is TGTGCCAGCAGCGTACAGAACACTGAAGCTTTCTTT.

The V and J genes are TRBV2 and TRBJ1-6; 7 bases agree with TRBD1. The CDR3 sequence is 18 residues long. Germline trimming cut 9 bases from V and 7 bases from J; bases unmatched to any gene: 21. CDR1 is SNHLY, CDR2 FYNNEI, per germline. DNA of the CDR3: TGTGCCAGTGGGGACGGGACAGTATTTCTCACGGAGAATTCACCCCTCCACTTT. It specifies CASGDGTVFLTENSPLHF.

The CDR3: CASSQDWLVPYEQYF. The DNA of the CDR3 is TGTGCCAGCAGCCAAGATTGGCTAGTCCCCTACGAGCAGTACTTC. The V and J genes are TRBV4-2 and TRBJ2-7; no firm D call. The germline V gene has CDR1 LGHNA and CDR2 YNFKEQ. Trimming removed 0 bases from V and 2 bases from J, with 11 bases in between. The CDR3 spans 15 residues.

V gene TRBV7-2 combines with J gene TRBJ1-2; D not certain. V lost 0 bases to trimming and J lost 3 bases, with 8 bases between them. CDR1 is SGHTA, CDR2 FQGNSA, per germline. The CDR3 spans 14 residues. The CDR3 protein is CASSLAPQDYGYTF. The CDR3 DNA sequence: TGTGCCAGCAGCTTAGCGCCCCAGGACTATGGCTACACCTTC.

The chain carries TRBV5-1 and TRBJ2-7; 10 nucleotides match TRBD1. CDR1 SGHRS and CDR2 YFSETQ come from the germline V gene. This CDR3 is built from 14 residues. The V gene end was trimmed by 4 bases and the J gene end by 5 bases; junction bases not matched to a gene: 6. CDR3 protein: CASSESTGGHEQYF. The CDR3 DNA is TGCGCCAGCAGCGAATCGACAGGGGGCCACGAGCAGTACTTC.

This chain connects TRBV28 to TRBJ2-1; 9 positions agree with TRBD1. CDR1 is MDHEN and CDR2 is SYDVKM in the germline V gene. The ends lost 6 bases at V and 5 bases at J; junction bases unmatched: 8. The length of the CDR3 is 15 residues. DNA of the CDR3: TGTGCCAGCAGACCAGACAGGGGGGGTCACAATGAGCAGTTCTTC. This translates into CASRPDRGGHNEQFF.

This chain joins TRBV9 and TRBJ1-4; D call uncertain. Germline assignment: CDR1 SGDLS and CDR2 YYNGEE. The V and J ends lost 0 bases and 2 bases respectively, with 8 bases between them. The CDR3 extends over 15 amino acids. The CDR3 nucleotides read TGTGCCAGCAGCGTAGGTTCAGCGACTAATGAAAAACTGTTTTTT. Translating it yields CASSVGSATNEKLFF.